Listed below are T cell receptor beta chains from one sample, sequenced in a study of CD8+ T cells in alopecia areata. Method: immunoSEQ multiplex PCR; TCRdb's copy keeps in-frame clones and lacks some. The table lists fewer than 40,000 clones, 45% to 55% of them singletons. Sequences were obtained from CD4+ Tregs sorted from blood. These receptors were obtained from a human donor with alopecia areata. CDR3s include the opening cysteine and the closing phenylalanine or tryptophan. A D gene is named only where the DNA matches it firmly. Clone size, where shown, is once, few, many, or a class for clones that have expanded.

CDR3 length	clone size	V gene	D gene	J gene	CDR3 protein	CDR3 DNA
17	few	TRBV29-1	.	TRBJ2-3	CSVELPTDRRFLEPQYF	TGCAGCGTTGAACTACCTACCGACAGGAGGTTTTTGGAACCGCAGTATTTT
14	.	TRBV5-1	TRBD1	TRBJ1-4	CASSFTGVDEKLFF	TGCGCCAGCAGCTTCACAGGGGTAGATGAAAAACTGTTTTTT
16	.	TRBV7-2	TRBD2	TRBJ2-7	CASSPLPTSGWYEQYF	TGTGCCAGCAGCCCACTGCCCACTAGCGGGTGGTACGAGCAGTACTTC
16	.	TRBV4-3	.	TRBJ2-1	CASSRGQRGSYNEQFF	TGCGCCAGCAGCCGGGGGCAGAGGGGATCCTACAATGAGCAGTTCTTC
14	.	TRBV5-1	TRBD2	TRBJ2-5	CASSISGGQETQYF	TGCGCCAGTTCGATTAGCGGGGGCCAAGAGACCCAGTACTTC
15	few	TRBV28	TRBD1	TRBJ2-7	CASSLGQGFSYEQYF	TGTGCCAGCAGTTTGGGACAGGGATTCTCCTACGAGCAGTACTTC
13	.	TRBV7-2	.	TRBJ2-5	CASSLAGSETQYF	TGTGCCAGCAGCTTAGCAGGGTCGGAGACCCAGTACTTC
13	.	TRBV2	.	TRBJ2-3	CASSVGITDTQYF	TGTGCCAGCAGTGTTGGGATCACAGATACGCAGTATTTT
13	few	TRBV2	TRBD1	TRBJ2-7	CAYIAGTAYEQYF	TGTGCCTACATTGCCGGGACAGCCTACGAGCAGTACTTC
15	.	TRBV19	.	TRBJ1-5	CARYQGTNSNQPQHF	TGTGCCAGATACCAGGGTACGAATAGCAATCAGCCCCAGCATTTT
13	.	TRBV5-1	.	TRBJ2-1	CASSTGSYNEQFF	TGCGCCAGCAGCACGGGCTCCTACAATGAGCAGTTCTTC
13	.	TRBV18	.	TRBJ2-7	CASSRPGIYEQYF	TGTGCCAGCTCACGGCCAGGGATCTACGAGCAGTACTTC
14	.	TRBV5-1	TRBD2	TRBJ2-5	CASSGLAGGETQYF	TGCGCCAGCAGCGGACTAGCGGGAGGAGAGACCCAGTACTTC
13	.	TRBV6-6	.	TRBJ1-2	CASSSIGGLGYTF	TGTGCCAGCAGTTCCATTGGGGGTCTTGGCTACACCTTC
17	.	TRBV7-2	TRBD2	TRBJ2-1	CASSPNRARLAGTPSFF	TGTGCCAGCAGCCCTAACAGGGCGCGTCTAGCGGGAACTCCATCGTTCTTC
14	.	TRBV30	.	TRBJ1-1	CAWSVTGQNTEAFF	TGTGCCTGGAGTGTAACCGGACAGAACACTGAAGCTTTCTTT
12	few	TRBV5-1	.	TRBJ2-5	CASSLERGEQYF	TGCGCCAGCAGCTTGGAAAGAGGAGAGCAGTACTTC
13	.	TRBV19	.	TRBJ2-2	CASTLSATGELFF	TGTGCCAGTACCCTCAGTGCCACCGGGGAGCTGTTTTTT
14	.	TRBV27	.	TRBJ2-5	CASSLSAAQETQYF	TGTGCCAGCAGTTTATCGGCCGCTCAAGAGACCCAGTACTTC
15	.	TRBV7-9	.	TRBJ1-3	CASSLQGRAGNTIYF	TGTGCCAGCAGCCTCCAGGGTAGAGCTGGAAACACCATATATTTT
15	.	TRBV7-2	.	TRBJ1-1	CASSSTVGWNTEAFF	TGTGCCAGCAGCTCAACGGTAGGGTGGAACACTGAAGCTTTCTTT
14	few	TRBV29-1	TRBD1	TRBJ2-3	CSVLGTGVTDTQYF	TGCAGCGTCTTGGGGACAGGCGTCACAGATACGCAGTATTTT
15	.	TRBV5-1	.	TRBJ2-7	CASSLEAGISYEQYF	TGCGCCAGCAGCTTGGAGGCAGGGATCTCCTACGAGCAGTACTTC
14	few	TRBV5-4	TRBD1	TRBJ2-7	CASSFNRGPYEQYF	TGTGCCAGCAGCTTCAACAGGGGGCCTTACGAGCAGTACTTC
13	.	TRBV10-3	.	TRBJ1-2	CAISGRGVGGYTF	TGTGCCATCAGTGGCCGAGGGGTGGGCGGCTACACCTTC
15	medium-sized	TRBV14	TRBD2	TRBJ2-1	CASSPTSGGAPRGFF	TGTGCCAGCAGCCCGACTAGCGGGGGGGCCCCGAGAGGGTTCTTC
12	.	TRBV19	.	TRBJ2-1	CASSIPRNEQFF	TGTGCCAGTAGTATACCCCGTAATGAGCAGTTCTTC
17	.	TRBV7-2	TRBD2	TRBJ2-1	CASSLAPGLAGGNEQFF	TGTGCCAGCAGCTTAGCCCCGGGACTAGCGGGAGGAAATGAGCAGTTCTTC
14	.	TRBV25-1	.	TRBJ2-7	CASSESLQVYEQYF	TGTGCCAGCAGTGAATCGCTACAGGTCTACGAGCAGTACTTC
15	few	TRBV19	.	TRBJ1-5	CASSPQRTGNQPQHF	TGTGCCAGTAGTCCACAGCGGACGGGCAATCAGCCCCAGCATTTT
12	.	TRBV28	.	TRBJ1-2	CASSLPPYGYTF	TGTGCCAGCAGTTTGCCCCCGTATGGCTACACCTTC
14	.	TRBV29-1	TRBD1	TRBJ2-7	CSVVPRDRSYEQYF	TGCAGCGTCGTACCCCGGGACAGGAGCTACGAGCAGTACTTC
15	.	TRBV5-1	.	TRBJ1-5	CASSWGFDSNQPQHF	TGCGCCAGCAGCTGGGGGTTTGATAGCAATCAGCCCCAGCATTTT
12	once	TRBV29-1	.	TRBJ2-7	CSVVGGSYEQYF	TGCAGCGTTGTAGGGGGCTCCTACGAGCAGTACTTC
15	.	TRBV7-6	TRBD2	TRBJ2-3	CASSFSGLATDTQYF	TGTGCCAGCAGCTTTTCGGGACTAGCAACAGATACGCAGTATTTT
12	.	TRBV4-2	.	TRBJ2-5	CASSQESGAQYF	TGTGCCAGCAGCCAAGAATCCGGGGCCCAGTACTTC
15	few	TRBV7-9	TRBD1	TRBJ2-1	CASSGRDRGLNEQFF	TGTGCCAGCAGCGGACGGGACAGGGGACTCAATGAGCAGTTCTTC
16	.	TRBV29-1	.	TRBJ2-1	CSVGGGTHSKYNEQFF	TGCAGCGTTGGTGGGGGCACCCACTCCAAGTACAATGAGCAGTTCTTC
17	.	TRBV27	TRBD1	TRBJ1-4	CASSLFPGGATNEKLFF	TGTGCCAGCAGTTTATTCCCAGGGGGCGCAACTAATGAAAAACTGTTTTTT
15	.	TRBV19	TRBD1	TRBJ1-2	CASSMPDRGRDGYTF	TGTGCCAGTAGTATGCCCGACAGGGGTCGAGACGGCTACACCTTC
15	.	TRBV7-3	.	TRBJ2-1	CASSSSGTSPVEQFF	TGTGCCAGCAGCTCCTCCGGGACTTCCCCCGTTGAGCAGTTCTTC
14	.	TRBV5-1	TRBD1	TRBJ2-7	CASRTGTVTWEQYF	TGCGCCAGCAGGACCGGGACAGTAACTTGGGAGCAGTACTTC
14	.	TRBV6-5	.	TRBJ2-5	CASSRDRWQETQYF	TGTGCCAGCAGTCGAGACCGCTGGCAAGAGACCCAGTACTTC
14	.	TRBV29-1	.	TRBJ1-2	CSVESRGGSYGYTF	TGCAGCGTTGAATCCAGGGGCGGGAGCTATGGCTACACCTTC
14	few	TRBV5-4	.	TRBJ1-4	CASSLYPTNEKLFF	TGTGCCAGCAGCTTGTATCCAACTAATGAAAAACTGTTTTTT
11	.	TRBV20-1	TRBD1	TRBJ1-1	CSAPNRGRAFF	TGCAGTGCTCCCAACAGGGGGCGAGCTTTCTTT
16	.	TRBV7-2	.	TRBJ1-3	CASSGPGTIAGNTIYF	TGTGCCAGCAGCGGCCCCGGGACAATCGCGGGAAACACCATATATTTT
15	.	TRBV5-1	.	TRBJ1-1	CASRVRFRVDTEAFF	TGCGCCAGCAGAGTCCGGTTTAGGGTAGACACTGAAGCTTTCTTT
13	.	TRBV29-1	.	TRBJ1-2	CSVAGAWGYGYTF	TGCAGCGTGGCGGGGGCCTGGGGCTATGGCTACACCTTC
12	.	TRBV9	.	TRBJ2-3	CASSSLADTQYF	TGTGCCAGCAGCTCTCTAGCAGATACGCAGTATTTT
14	.	TRBV5-1	.	TRBJ1-3	CASSEAGKGNTIYF	TGCGCCAGCAGCGAGGCAGGGAAAGGAAACACCATATATTTT
8	.	TRBV12-5	.	TRBJ2-7	CASAPRYF	TGTGCTAGTGCCCCCCGATATTTC
13	few	TRBV21-1	.	TRBJ1-2	CASSKGVFLGYTF	TGTGCCAGCAGCAAAGGGGTCTTCCTTGGCTACACCTTC
14	few	TRBV7-9	.	TRBJ2-3	CASSLMERLGTQYF	TGTGCCAGCAGCTTAATGGAAAGGTTGGGTACGCAGTATTTT
12	.	TRBV29-1	TRBD1	TRBJ1-1	CSAGTGNTEAFF	TGCAGCGCCGGGACAGGGAACACTGAAGCTTTCTTT
16	medium-sized	TRBV5-1	TRBD2	TRBJ2-5	CASSLPSGATGETQYF	TGCGCCAGCAGCCTACCGAGCGGGGCCACTGGAGAGACCCAGTACTTC
17	few	TRBV7-2	.	TRBJ2-7	CASSLVVPRGSPYEQYF	TGTGCCAGCAGCTTAGTGGTGCCCAGGGGATCCCCCTACGAGCAGTACTTC